One and the same sample provided the 14 T cell receptor beta chains below, sequenced in a study of T cell responses to AZD1222 COVID-19 vaccine. Measured with immunoSEQ multiplex PCR; TCRdb has only the in-frame clones, and not every one. The table includes roughly 60,000 clones, 60% to 85% detected once. Sequences were derived from peripheral blood, sampled 28 days after the second AZD1222 dose. The receptors stem from an adult who received the AZD1222 COVID-19 vaccine.

This chain connects TRBV5-1 to TRBJ2-1, with 8 bases aligning to TRBD2. The V gene end was trimmed by 4 bases and the J gene end by 9 bases; junction bases not matched to a gene: 6. The CDR3 runs to 13 residues. Germline V gene data show CDR1 as SGHRS and CDR2 as YFSETQ. The CDR3 here is CASSPLAGGEQFF. CDR3 nucleotides: TGCGCCAGCAGCCCCCTCGCGGGAGGTGAGCAGTTCTTC. Full variable domain (remainder filled in from reference TRBV5-1 and TRBJ2-1): KAGVTQTPRYLIKTRGQQVTLSCSPISGHRSVSWYQQTPGQGLQFLFEYFSETQRNKGNFPGRFSGRQFSNSRSEMNVSTLELGDSALYLCASSPLAGGEQFFGPGTRLTVL.

J is TRBJ1-6 and V is TRBV3-1 (or the pseudogene TRBV3-2); D gene uncertain. Trimming took 0 bases from V and 7 from J, leaving 10 bases between them. Germline CDR1 reads LGHDT; CDR2 reads YNNKEL (reference sequence). The CDR3 is 15 residues long. Here the CDR3 DNA reads TGTGCCAGCAGCCAAGAATACTCGGGGAATTCACCCCTCCACTTT. The encoded protein is CASSQEYSGNSPLHF.

The gene calls are TRBV5-5 and TRBJ1-4; 8 positions agree with TRBD1. CDR3 size: 15 residues. CDR1 and CDR2 (germline): SGHKS, YYEKEE (reference sequence). The V segment lost 4 bases and the J segment 2 bases; nucleotides outside the gene matches: 4. The CDR3 here is CASSPTGDTNEKLFF. CDR3 nucleotide sequence: TGTGCCAGCAGCCCGACAGGGGACACTAATGAAAAACTGTTTTTT.

The V call is TRBV14, the J call TRBJ2-7; tentatively, D is TRBD1 or TRBD2 (5 bases each). V lost 1 base to trimming and J lost 5 bases, with 12 bases between them. This CDR3 has 14 residues. Germline V gives CDR1 SGHDN, CDR2 FVKESK. The CDR3 spells CASSQVLAGNEQYF. Written as DNA, the CDR3 is TGTGCCAGCAGCCAAGTCCTAGCAGGGAACGAGCAGTACTTC.

The table lists this clone with a count of one. The CDR3 here is CATSGFGDSGELFF. The CDR3 region has the DNA TGTGCCACCAGTGGCTTCGGGGATTCCGGGGAGCTGTTTTTT. This rearrangement joins TRBV24-1 to TRBJ2-2; TRBD2 might be the D (5 bases). CDR3 size: 14 residues. The V gene lost 5 bases and the J gene lost 6 bases, with 12 bases spanning the gap. Germline V gives CDR1 KGHDR, CDR2 SFDVKD.

This sequence joins TRBV3-1 (or the pseudogene TRBV3-2) and TRBJ2-7, with D perhaps TRBD1 (6 bases). Trimming cost V 3 bases and J 12 bases, with 21 bases left between them. This CDR3 has 14 residues. CDR1 LGHDT and CDR2 YNNKEL come from the germline V gene (reference sequence). CDR3 in amino acids: CASSQVVMGQGVYF. CDR3 nucleotide sequence: TGTGCCAGCAGCCAGGTAGTCATGGGACAAGGAGTGTACTTC.

The sample holds a few counts of this clone. The V call is TRBV6-1, the J call TRBJ1-2; no clear D gene. The CDR3 is 15 residues long. Germline assignment: CDR1 MNHNS and CDR2 SASEGT. V lost 0 bases and J lost 6, with 14 bases in between. In nucleotides, the CDR3 is TGTGCCAGCAGTGAAGCGCGGGGAGGGTTGGATGGCTACACCTTC. It specifies CASSEARGGLDGYTF.

The chain uses TRBV2 and TRBJ1-3; D is unresolved. Deletions cut 4 bases from V and 1 base from J, with 11 bases between. This CDR3 region has 15 residues. Germline values: CDR1 SNHLY, CDR2 FYNNEI. The CDR3 DNA sequence: TGTGCCAGCAGTGGACGGGCGCGATCTGGAAACACCATATATTTT. Its translation: CASSGRARSGNTIYF.

This clone has only a few counts. This chain connects TRBV29-1 to TRBJ2-7; D is perhaps TRBD1 (6 bases). Looked up from germline, CDR1 is SQVTM and CDR2 is ANQGSEA. The V end was cut by 0 bases, the J end by 1 base, with 7 bases between. The CDR3 length is 13 residues. CDR3 protein: CSVEDGQSYEQYF. The CDR3 nucleotides read TGCAGCGTTGAAGATGGACAGTCCTACGAGCAGTACTTC.

By its share, this clone is medium-sized. The rearrangement links TRBV4-2 to TRBJ2-7; no definite D call. This CDR3 spans 12 amino acids. The V gene lost 1 base and the J gene lost 3 bases, with 4 bases spanning the gap. The germline CDR1 and CDR2 sequences are LGHNA and YNFKEQ. The CDR3 DNA sequence: TGTGCCAGCAGCCAAGCCGGCTACGAGCAGTACTTC. This encodes CASSQAGYEQYF.

In this sample, this clone turned up once. The chain couples TRBV29-1 to TRBJ2-1; unclear D gene. CDR1 and CDR2 (germline): SQVTM, ANQGSEA. The CDR3 runs 15 residues. Trimming took 0 bases from V and 5 from J, leaving 14 bases between them. CDR3 in amino acids: CSVEEGIGWDNEQFF. For the CDR3, the DNA is TGCAGCGTTGAAGAGGGGATAGGGTGGGACAATGAGCAGTTCTTC.

The gene calls are TRBV7-8 and TRBJ2-1, with 8 bases lining up with TRBD2. CDR3 size: 16 residues. From germline, CDR1 is SGHVS and CDR2 FQNEAQ. The J segment lost 0 bases and the V segment lost 0 bases, leaving 1 base of the junction unmatched. CDR3: CASSLAGTSSYNEQFF. CDR3 DNA sequence: TGTGCCAGCAGCTTAGCGGGGACTAGCTCCTACAATGAGCAGTTCTTC.

The chain joins TRBV6-5 to TRBJ1-5; D might be TRBD1 (6 bases). V was cut by 4 bases and J by 5 bases, with 12 bases left in between. This CDR3 is 14 amino acids long. Germline CDR1 is MNHEY and CDR2 is SVGAGI. The CDR3 region has the DNA TGTGCCAGCAGTTGGACAGATGGAGATCAGCCCCAGCATTTT. Amino acids: CASSWTDGDQPQHF.

The DNA for the CDR3 is TGCGCCAGCCTGCTCCGCCCTGAGGAGACCCAGTACTTC. Protein sequence: CASLLRPEETQYF. The V and J genes are TRBV5-1 and TRBJ2-5; D unresolved. The germline CDR1 and CDR2 sequences are SGHRS and YFSETQ. V gave up 7 bases and J gave up 5 bases, with 15 bases separating them. The CDR3 has 13 amino acids.